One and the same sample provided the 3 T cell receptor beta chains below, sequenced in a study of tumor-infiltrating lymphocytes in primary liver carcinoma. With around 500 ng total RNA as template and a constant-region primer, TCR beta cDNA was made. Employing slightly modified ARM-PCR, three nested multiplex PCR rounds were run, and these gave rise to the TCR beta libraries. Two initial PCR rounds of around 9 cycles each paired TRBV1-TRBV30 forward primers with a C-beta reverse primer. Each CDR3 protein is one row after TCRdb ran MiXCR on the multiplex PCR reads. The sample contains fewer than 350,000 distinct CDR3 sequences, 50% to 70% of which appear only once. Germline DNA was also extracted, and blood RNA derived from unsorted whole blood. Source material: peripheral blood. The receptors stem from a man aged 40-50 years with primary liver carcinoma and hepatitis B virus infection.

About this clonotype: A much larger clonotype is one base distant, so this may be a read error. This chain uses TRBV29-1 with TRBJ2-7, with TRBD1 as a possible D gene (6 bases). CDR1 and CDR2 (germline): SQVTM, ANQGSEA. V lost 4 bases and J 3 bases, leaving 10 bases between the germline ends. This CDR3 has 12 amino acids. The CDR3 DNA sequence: TGCAGCGTTGGGGACACTTTCTACGAGCAGTACTTC. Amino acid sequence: CSVGDTFYEQYF.

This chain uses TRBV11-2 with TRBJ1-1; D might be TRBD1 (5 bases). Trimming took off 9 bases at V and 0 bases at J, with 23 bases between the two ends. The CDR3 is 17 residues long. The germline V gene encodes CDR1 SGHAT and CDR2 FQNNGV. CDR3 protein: CASSPLGTEIMNTEAFF. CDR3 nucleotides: TGTGCCAGTAGCCCCCTAGGGACGGAGATCATGAACACTGAAGCTTTCTTT.

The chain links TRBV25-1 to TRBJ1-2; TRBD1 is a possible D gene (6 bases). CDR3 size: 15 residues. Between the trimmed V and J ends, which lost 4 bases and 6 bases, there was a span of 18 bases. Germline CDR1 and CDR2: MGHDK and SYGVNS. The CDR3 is CASSGRLQGFDGYTF. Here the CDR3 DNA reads TGTGCCAGCAGTGGGCGGTTACAGGGCTTCGATGGCTACACCTTC.